The 24 T cell receptor beta chains given below trace back to one sample, sequenced in a study of glioma-infiltrating T cells after dendritic cell vaccination. Here immunoSEQ multiplex PCR was the method, and the copy in TCRdb shows in-frame clones only, minus some. Of about 95,000 clones listed, more than 70% are singletons. The material was blood, obtained before dendritic cell vaccination. These receptors came from a human donor with glioblastoma.

The CDR3 is CASSIPTGSNYGYTF. In nucleotides, the CDR3 is TGTGCCAGCAGCATCCCGACAGGTTCAAACTATGGCTACACCTTC. The genes are TRBV7-2 and TRBJ1-2; the D gene is possibly TRBD1 (6 bases). With 5 bases removed from V and 2 bases from J, the gap between germline ends came to 15 bases. Germline lookup yields CDR1 SGHTA and CDR2 FQGNSA. This CDR3 contains 15 residues.

The genes are TRBV4-3 and TRBJ2-7; the match to TRBD1 covers 8 bases. Germline CDR1 and CDR2: LGHNA and YSLEER. V shed 1 base and J 1 base; nucleotides not matched to a gene: 6. This CDR3 has 16 amino acids. CDR3 nucleotides: TGCGCCAGCAGCCAAGTCTCCGGACAGGGTTCCTACGAGCAGTACTTC. This codes for CASSQVSGQGSYEQYF.

The rearrangement uses TRBV6-1 and TRBJ1-2; D perhaps matches TRBD1 (5 bases). The CDR3 spans 16 residues. CDR1 and CDR2 (germline): MNHNS, SASEGT. Trimming took 2 bases from V and 7 from J, leaving 20 bases between them. This CDR3 is CASSESGAGIAGGYTF. CDR3 in DNA: TGTGCCAGCAGTGAAAGTGGGGCAGGTATCGCCGGTGGCTACACCTTC.

The gene calls are TRBV7-2 and TRBJ2-1; 12 bases agree with TRBD1. The CDR3 is 13 residues long. Germline V gene lookup returns CDR1 SGHTA and CDR2 FQGNSA. V lost 3 bases, J lost 11 bases, and 2 bases stayed unmatched. CDR3 sequence reads: CASSFGTGGKQFF. DNA for the CDR3: TGTGCCAGCAGCTTCGGGACAGGGGGCAAGCAGTTCTTC.

The rearrangement joins TRBV27 to TRBJ1-6; D is unclear. This CDR3 is 14 amino acids long. Trimming stripped 7 bases from V and 10 bases from J, with 17 bases between. From germline, CDR1 is MNHEY and CDR2 SMNVEV (reference sequence). CDR3 sequence reads: CASTRGLAESPLHF. The CDR3 DNA is TGTGCCAGCACCCGAGGCCTTGCCGAATCACCCCTCCACTTT.

This CDR3 is CASSLRSGSSYEQYF. CDR3 DNA: TGTGCCAGCAGCCTACGTAGCGGCAGCTCCTACGAGCAGTACTTC. The chain carries TRBV4-2 and TRBJ2-7; perhaps TRBD2 as D (6 bases). The CDR3 length is 15 residues. Germline V gives CDR1 LGHNA, CDR2 YNFKEQ. Trimming stripped 4 bases from V and 0 bases from J, with 13 bases between.

The V and J genes are TRBV5-1 and TRBJ2-5; D ambiguous. With 0 bases removed from V and 1 base from J, the gap between germline ends came to 10 bases. This CDR3 has 15 residues. The germline CDR1 and CDR2 sequences are SGHRS and YFSETQ. CDR3 in amino acids: CASSLEPYFQETQYF. The CDR3 coding sequence is TGCGCCAGCAGCTTGGAGCCTTATTTCCAAGAGACCCAGTACTTC.

The CDR3 sequence is CASSYGGTNEKLFF. The DNA for the CDR3 is TGTGCCAGCAGTTACGGAGGAACTAATGAAAAACTGTTTTTT. The genes are TRBV6-5 and TRBJ1-4; no firm D call. V was trimmed by 2 bases and J by 1 base, leaving 5 bases between them. The CDR3 spans 14 residues. The germline V gene has CDR1 MNHEY and CDR2 SVGAGI.

This clone was counted once. The rearrangement links TRBV5-1 to TRBJ2-7; possible D gene TRBD2, 5 bases. V lost 0 bases, J lost 5 bases, and 9 bases lay in between. Looked up from germline, CDR1 is SGHRS and CDR2 is YFSETQ. The CDR3 covers 13 residues. The CDR3 sequence: CASSLVPEDEQYF. CDR3 nucleotide sequence: TGCGCCAGCAGCTTGGTACCGGAGGACGAGCAGTACTTC.

This clone appeared a few times. The chain combines TRBV2 with TRBJ1-1, with 10 bases identical to TRBD1. This CDR3 has 14 residues. CDR1 and CDR2 from the germline V gene are SNHLY and FYNNEI. Trimming removed 3 bases from V and 7 bases from J; junction bases left unmatched: 5. As DNA, the CDR3 is TGTGCCAGCAGTGATTGGGACAGGGGACGTGAAGCTTTCTTT. Amino acids: CASSDWDRGREAFF.

This chain joins TRBV2 and TRBJ1-1; possibly TRBD1 for D (5 bases). This CDR3 region has 13 residues. Per the germline V gene, CDR1 is SNHLY and CDR2 is FYNNEI. Trimming shortened V by 6 bases and J by 2 bases, and 10 bases separated the two germline ends. Here the CDR3 reads CASRVQGNTEAFF. Here the CDR3 DNA reads TGTGCCAGCAGAGTTCAGGGAAACACTGAAGCTTTCTTT.

This sequence joins TRBV29-1 and TRBJ2-3, with a tentative D call TRBD2 (6 bases). From germline, CDR1 is SQVTM and CDR2 ANQGSEA. This CDR3 is 13 amino acids long. V shed 4 bases and J shed 4 bases, with 12 bases lying between them. CDR3 bases: TGCAGCGTTGCTCTAGCGTGGGCAGATACGCAGTATTTT. This encodes CSVALAWADTQYF.

The J gene is TRBJ1-3, the V gene TRBV6-5, with 10 bases matching TRBD1. The CDR3 has 13 residues. J was trimmed by 4 bases and V by 6 bases; bases with no gene match: 0. Germline V gives CDR1 MNHEY, CDR2 SVGAGI. This CDR3 reads CASRGQGGNTIYF. CDR3 DNA sequence: TGTGCCAGCAGGGGACAGGGGGGAAACACCATATATTTT.

This sequence joins TRBV29-1 and TRBJ2-7, with D tentatively TRBD1 (9 bases). Deletions cut 6 bases from V and 0 bases from J, with 21 bases between. Germline V CDR1 and CDR2: SQVTM, ANQGSEA. This CDR3 contains 16 residues. CDR3 sequence (DNA): TGCAGCGTAATGGGGGCGGGGGGACAGGGCTCCTACGAGCAGTACTTC. Its protein is CSVMGAGGQGSYEQYF.

This chain links TRBV4-1 with TRBJ2-1; 7 positions agree with TRBD1. V lost 0 bases to trimming and J lost 7 bases; unmatched junction nucleotides: 6. The CDR3 extends over 15 amino acids. Germline CDR1 and CDR2: MGHRA and YSYEKL. The CDR3 region is CASSQEDRVGNEQFF. The CDR3 DNA sequence: TGCGCCAGCAGCCAAGAAGACAGGGTGGGGAATGAGCAGTTCTTC.

CDR3 protein: CASKTGGNPPLHF. The CDR3 DNA reads as TGTGCCAGCAAAACAGGGGGGAATCCACCCCTCCACTTT. The chain couples TRBV2 to TRBJ1-6; 8 nucleotides align to TRBD1. The CDR3 runs 13 residues. The junction had 7 bases not matched to a gene; V was cut back by 7 bases and J by 11 bases. Germline assignment: CDR1 SNHLY and CDR2 FYNNEI. The entire variable domain, with the rest obtained from reference TRBV2 and TRBJ1-6, is as follows: EPEVTQTPSHQVTQMGQEVILRCVPISNHLYFYWYRQILGQKVEFLVSFYNNEISEKSEIFDDQFSVERPDGSNFTLKIRSTKLEDSAMYFCASKTGGNPPLHFGNGTRLTVT.

The V call is TRBV9, the J call TRBJ1-2; D ambiguous. This CDR3 has 13 residues. V was clipped by 4 bases and J by 5 bases, with 12 bases between them. Per the germline V gene, CDR1 is SGDLS and CDR2 is YYNGEE. The CDR3 loop reads CASSQRGGYGYTF. CDR3 DNA sequence: TGTGCCAGCAGCCAACGGGGTGGATATGGCTACACCTTC.

The chain uses TRBV6-4 and TRBJ1-5; perhaps TRBD1 as D (5 bases). Per germline, CDR1 MRHNA and CDR2 SNTAGT. Trimming left V 6 bases short and J 7 bases short, with 10 bases between. The CDR3 contains 12 residues. The CDR3 nucleotides read TGTGCCAGCAGGTCAGGGCGACAGCCCCAGCATTTT. Translated, it gives CASRSGRQPQHF.

V gene TRBV28 combines with J gene TRBJ2-7; 10 nucleotides match TRBD2. Germline V CDR1 and CDR2: MDHEN, SYDVKM. V gave up 5 bases and J gave up 3 bases; unmatched junction bases: 10. This CDR3 has 16 amino acids. The CDR3 spells CASSPLSGRRGYEQYF. The CDR3, as DNA: TGTGCCAGCAGTCCACTTAGCGGGAGGCGGGGCTACGAGCAGTACTTC. Full variable domain (outside the CDR3, taken from reference TRBV28 and TRBJ2-7): DVKVTQSSRYLVKRTGEKVFLECVQDMDHENMFWYRQDPGLGLRLIYFSYDVKMKEKGDIPEGYSVSREKKERFSLILESASTNQTSMYLCASSPLSGRRGYEQYFGPGTRLTVT.

This clone appeared once. The V gene is TRBV6-5, the J gene TRBJ2-1; D remains unclear. Germline V gene data show CDR1 as MNHEY and CDR2 as SVGAGI. The CDR3 runs to 15 residues. V lost 5 bases and J lost 3, with 14 bases in between. The CDR3 DNA follows: TGTGCCAGCAGTCCTAGTGTAGGCGACTACAATGAGCAGTTCTTC. This codes for CASSPSVGDYNEQFF.

The J gene is TRBJ2-2, the V gene TRBV5-1; TRBD2 agrees at 8 bases. Unmatched junction bases numbered 3, after V lost 0 bases and J lost 5 bases. Germline assignment: CDR1 SGHRS and CDR2 YFSETQ. The CDR3 is 15 amino acids. The CDR3 DNA reads TGCGCCAGCAGCTTGGTCAGCGGGAGTACCGGGGAGCTGTTTTTT. This codes for CASSLVSGSTGELFF.

This chain connects TRBV11-3 to TRBJ2-3; 7 nucleotides agree with TRBD2. This CDR3 region has 16 residues. The trim removed 3 bases at V and 2 bases at J, leaving 8 bases unmatched. Per the germline V gene, CDR1 is SGHNT and CDR2 is YENEEA. The CDR3 DNA follows: TGTGCCAGCAGCTTGGGATTGCGGGAGCACACAGATACGCAGTATTTT. Amino acid sequence: CASSLGLREHTDTQYF.

This clone was recorded once. The chain uses TRBV6-1 and TRBJ1-2; D uncertain. The CDR3 covers 15 residues. The V gene lost 0 bases and the J gene lost 3 bases, with 11 bases spanning the gap. Per germline, CDR1 MNHNS and CDR2 SASEGT. DNA for the CDR3: TGTGCCAGCAGTGAAGCGGGAGGGTTGGACTATGGCTACACCTTC. Protein sequence: CASSEAGGLDYGYTF.

This clone was observed a single time. The chain employs TRBV5-5 and TRBJ2-3, with D possibly being TRBD2 (7 bases). V was clipped by 7 bases and J by 1 base, with 13 bases between them. Germline V gene data show CDR1 as SGHKS and CDR2 as YYEKEE (reference sequence). CDR3 length: 14 residues. The CDR3 region is CASAGGRRTDTQYF. The CDR3 DNA follows: TGTGCCAGCGCCGGGGGGCGGCGCACAGATACGCAGTATTTT.